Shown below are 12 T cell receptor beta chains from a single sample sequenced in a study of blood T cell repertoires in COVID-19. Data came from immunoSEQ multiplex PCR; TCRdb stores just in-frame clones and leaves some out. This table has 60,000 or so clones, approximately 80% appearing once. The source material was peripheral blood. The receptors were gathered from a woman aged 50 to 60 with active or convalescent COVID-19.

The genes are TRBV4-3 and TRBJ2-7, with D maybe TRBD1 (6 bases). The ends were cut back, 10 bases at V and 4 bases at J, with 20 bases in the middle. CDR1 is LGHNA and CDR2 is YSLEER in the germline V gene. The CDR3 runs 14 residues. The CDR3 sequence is CATSAAQGSYEQYF. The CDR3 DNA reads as TGCGCCACCTCCGCCGCACAGGGATCATACGAGCAGTACTTC.

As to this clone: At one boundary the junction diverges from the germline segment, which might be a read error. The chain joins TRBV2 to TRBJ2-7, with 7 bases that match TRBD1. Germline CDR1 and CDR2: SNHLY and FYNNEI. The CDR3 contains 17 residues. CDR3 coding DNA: TGTGCTAGCAGTGAGGGAGCGCCAGGGGGTTTCAGGTACGAGCAGTACTTC. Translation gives CASSEGAPGGFRYEQYF. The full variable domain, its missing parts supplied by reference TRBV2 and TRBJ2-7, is EPEVTQTPSHQVTQMGQEVILRCVPISNHLYFYWYRQILGQKVEFLVSFYNNEISEKSEIFDDQFSVERPDGSNFTLKIRSTKLEDSAMYFCASSEGAPGGFRYEQYFGPGTRLTVT.

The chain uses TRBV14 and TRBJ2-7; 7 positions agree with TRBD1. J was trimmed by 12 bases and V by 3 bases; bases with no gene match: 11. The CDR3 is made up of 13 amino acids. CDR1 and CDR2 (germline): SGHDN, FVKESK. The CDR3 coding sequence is TGTGCCAGCAGCCAGACAACCGGGACAGCTCGGTACTTC. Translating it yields CASSQTTGTARYF.

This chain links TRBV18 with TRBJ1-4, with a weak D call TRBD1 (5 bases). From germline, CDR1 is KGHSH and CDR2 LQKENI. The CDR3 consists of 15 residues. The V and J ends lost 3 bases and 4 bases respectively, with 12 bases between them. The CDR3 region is CASSPSAGLNEKLFF. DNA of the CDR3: TGTGCCAGCTCACCCTCGGCAGGGCTTAATGAAAAACTGTTTTTT.

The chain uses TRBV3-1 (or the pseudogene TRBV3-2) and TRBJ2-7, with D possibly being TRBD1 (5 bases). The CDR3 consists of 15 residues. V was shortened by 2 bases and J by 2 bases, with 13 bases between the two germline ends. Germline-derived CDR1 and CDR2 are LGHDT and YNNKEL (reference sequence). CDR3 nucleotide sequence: TGTGCCAGCAGCCAAAGCCCAGGGCCTACCTACGAGCAGTACTTC. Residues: CASSQSPGPTYEQYF.

CDR3 nucleotides: TGTGCCAGCTCATCGACTAGCGGGAGCCACAATGAGCAGTTCTTC. It specifies CASSSTSGSHNEQFF. The chain uses TRBV18 and TRBJ2-1, with 12 bases matching TRBD2. Germline values: CDR1 KGHSH, CDR2 LQKENI. The CDR3 has 15 amino acids. V lost 5 bases and J lost 5; bases outside the gene matches: 4.

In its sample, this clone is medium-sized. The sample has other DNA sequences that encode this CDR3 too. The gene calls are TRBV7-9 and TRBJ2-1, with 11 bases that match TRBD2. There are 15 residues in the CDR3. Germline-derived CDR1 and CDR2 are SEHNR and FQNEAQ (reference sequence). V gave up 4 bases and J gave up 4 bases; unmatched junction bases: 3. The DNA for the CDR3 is TGTGCCAGCAGCTCGGGACTAGCGGAATACAATGAGCAGTTCTTC. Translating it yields CASSSGLAEYNEQFF.

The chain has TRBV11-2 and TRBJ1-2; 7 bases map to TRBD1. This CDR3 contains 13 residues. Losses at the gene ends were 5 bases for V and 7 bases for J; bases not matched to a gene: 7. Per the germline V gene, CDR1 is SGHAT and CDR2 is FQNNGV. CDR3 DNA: TGTGCCAGCAGCCAGACAGGGTTGGGTGGCTACACCTTC. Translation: CASSQTGLGGYTF.

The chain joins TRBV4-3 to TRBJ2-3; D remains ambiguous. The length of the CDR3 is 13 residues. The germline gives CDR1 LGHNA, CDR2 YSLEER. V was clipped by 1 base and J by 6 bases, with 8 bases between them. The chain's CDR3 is CASSQGRADTQYF. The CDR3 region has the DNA TGCGCCAGCAGCCAAGGCCGAGCGGATACGCAGTATTTT.

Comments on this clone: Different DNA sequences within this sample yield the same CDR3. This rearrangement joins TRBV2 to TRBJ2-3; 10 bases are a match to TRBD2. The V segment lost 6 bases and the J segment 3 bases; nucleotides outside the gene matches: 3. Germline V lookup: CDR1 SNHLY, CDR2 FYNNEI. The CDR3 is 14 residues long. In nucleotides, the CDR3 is TGTGCCAGCAGGCCACTAGCGGGAACAGATACGCAGTATTTT. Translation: CASRPLAGTDTQYF.

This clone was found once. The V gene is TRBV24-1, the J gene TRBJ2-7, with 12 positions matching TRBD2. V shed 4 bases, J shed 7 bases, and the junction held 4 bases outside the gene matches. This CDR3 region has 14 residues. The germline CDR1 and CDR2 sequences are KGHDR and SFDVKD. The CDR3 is CATSEVGLAGEQYF. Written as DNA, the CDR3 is TGTGCCACCAGTGAGGTGGGACTAGCGGGTGAGCAGTACTTC.

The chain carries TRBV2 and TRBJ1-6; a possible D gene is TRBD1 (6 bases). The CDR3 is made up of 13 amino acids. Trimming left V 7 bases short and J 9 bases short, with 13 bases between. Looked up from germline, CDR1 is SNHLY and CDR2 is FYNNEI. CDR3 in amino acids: CASIRGATSPLHF. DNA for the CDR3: TGTGCCAGCATTCGGGGGGCGACTTCACCCCTCCACTTT. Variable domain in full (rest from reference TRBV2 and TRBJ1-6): EPEVTQTPSHQVTQMGQEVILRCVPISNHLYFYWYRQILGQKVEFLVSFYNNEISEKSEIFDDQFSVERPDGSNFTLKIRSTKLEDSAMYFCASIRGATSPLHFGNGTRLTVT.